Listed here are 25 T cell receptor beta chains from one sample, sequenced in a study of CD8+ T cells in alopecia areata. RNA, once extracted, was reverse transcribed into cDNA for use as the sequencing template. Measured with immunoSEQ multiplex PCR; TCRdb has only the in-frame clones, and not every one. The sample consists of 95,000 to 120,000 clones, 55% to 60% of them appearing once. Sample treatment: oral pan-JAK inhibitor, 5-10 mg twice daily. The specimen comprised CD4+ T cells sorted from blood, sampled at week 24, from a patient treated with tofacitinib. Receptors originate from a human donor with alopecia areata.

The gene calls are TRBV19 and TRBJ2-1, with a weak D call TRBD2 (5 bases). Germline CDR1 is LNHDA and CDR2 is SQIVND (reference sequence). The ends were cut back, 3 bases at V and 1 base at J, with 13 bases in the middle. This CDR3 comprises 16 residues. In nucleotides, the CDR3 is TGTGCCAGTAGTATTTTGGCGGGTCCTTCCTACAATGAGCAGTTCTTC. This translates into CASSILAGPSYNEQFF. The whole variable domain, filled in from reference TRBV19 and TRBJ2-1, reads DGGITQSPKYLFRKEGQNVTLSCEQNLNHDAMYWYRQDPGQGLRLIYYSQIVNDFQKGDIAEGYSVSREKKESFPLTVTSAQKNPTAFYLCASSILAGPSYNEQFFGPGTRLTVL.

The chain employs TRBV29-1 and TRBJ2-7, with TRBD1 matching 9 bases. Germline V gene sequence: CDR1 SQVTM, CDR2 ANQGSEA. The CDR3 runs 14 residues. J gave up 2 bases and V 6 bases, and 8 bases lay outside the gene matches. The CDR3 sequence: CSVALDRGPYEQYF. As DNA, the CDR3 is TGCAGCGTCGCTCTGGACAGGGGCCCCTACGAGCAGTACTTC.

The gene calls are TRBV7-2 and TRBJ1-1, with a weak D call TRBD1 (5 bases). V shed 2 bases and J shed 1 base, with 11 bases lying between them. CDR1 and CDR2 from the germline V gene are SGHTA and FQGNSA. This CDR3 spans 15 amino acids. The CDR3 bases are TGTGCCAGCAGCTTACGGGTGGGGACGAACACTGAAGCTTTCTTT. Amino acid sequence: CASSLRVGTNTEAFF.

This clone came up a few times. The rearrangement uses TRBV9 and TRBJ2-5; 8 bases are shared with TRBD2. The CDR3 extends over 16 amino acids. Germline CDR1 SGDLS, CDR2 YYNGEE. The V segment lost 4 bases and the J segment 3 bases; nucleotides outside the gene matches: 11. The CDR3 region has the DNA TGTGCCAGCAGCTTAAGACCCAGCGGGGGAAAAGAGACCCAGTACTTC. It codes for CASSLRPSGGKETQYF.

The CDR3 region is CSVTADLQSNKNIQYF. DNA for the CDR3: TGCAGCGTTACTGCGGACCTACAGTCAAACAAAAACATTCAGTACTTC. V gene TRBV29-1 combines with J gene TRBJ2-4; D gene unclear. This CDR3 spans 16 amino acids. Looked up from germline, CDR1 is SQVTM and CDR2 is ANQGSEA. Trimming took off 5 bases at V and 3 bases at J, with 20 bases between the two ends. Supplemented by reference TRBV29-1 and TRBJ2-4, the full variable domain reads SAVISQKPSRDICQRGTSLTIQCQVDSQVTMMFWYRQQPGQSLTLIATANQGSEATYESGFVIDKFPISRPNLTFSTLTVSNMSPEDSSIYLCSVTADLQSNKNIQYFGAGTRLSVL.

V is TRBV30 and J is TRBJ2-5, with 11 bases identical to TRBD2. With V trimmed by 1 base and J by 6 bases, 7 bases remained unmatched. This CDR3 spans 15 amino acids. CDR1 and CDR2 from the germline V gene are GTSNPN and SVGIG (reference sequence). CDR3 region: CAWSAGLAEAQTQYF. CDR3 DNA sequence: TGTGCCTGGAGTGCGGGACTAGCGGAGGCACAGACCCAGTACTTC.

The J gene is TRBJ1-2, the V gene TRBV30; perhaps TRBD1 as D (5 bases). V lost 1 base to trimming and J lost 4 bases, with 13 bases between them. Germline V gene data show CDR1 as GTSNPN and CDR2 as SVGIG (reference sequence). The CDR3 extends over 14 amino acids. The CDR3 DNA reads as TGTGCCTGGAGTGCCGTGACAGCGTCCTATGGCTACACCTTC. This gives the protein CAWSAVTASYGYTF.

Only a few counts were recorded for this clone. The chain employs TRBV5-1 and TRBJ1-2; D remains ambiguous. V was cut by 0 bases and J by 5 bases, with 5 bases left in between. Germline lookup yields CDR1 SGHRS and CDR2 YFSETQ. The CDR3 spans 12 residues. CDR3 region: CASSLESYGYTF. CDR3 DNA sequence: TGCGCCAGCAGCTTGGAGAGTTATGGCTACACCTTC.

The genes are TRBV30 and TRBJ2-4; 9 nucleotides agree with TRBD1. The CDR3 sequence is 13 residues long. Trimming took 3 bases from V and 8 from J; bases not matched to a gene: 5. Looked up from germline, CDR1 is GTSNPN and CDR2 is SVGIG (reference sequence). This chain's CDR3 is CAWRRQGGDIQYF. In nucleotides, the CDR3 is TGTGCCTGGAGGCGACAGGGGGGGGACATTCAGTACTTC.

This clone was seen a few times. CDR3 sequence reads: CAWSRGLAEREQFF. The CDR3 region has the DNA TGTGCCTGGAGTCGGGGACTAGCGGAACGTGAGCAGTTCTTC. This rearrangement joins TRBV30 to TRBJ2-1; 11 bases are shared with TRBD2. CDR3 size: 14 residues. CDR1 and CDR2 from the germline V gene are GTSNPN and SVGIG (reference sequence). V dropped 2 bases and J dropped 9; count of bases not matched to a gene: 6.

The chain combines TRBV18 with TRBJ2-7; D possibly corresponds to TRBD1 (6 bases). Germline-derived CDR1 and CDR2 are KGHSH and LQKENI. The CDR3 has 14 amino acids. V shed 1 base and J shed 2 bases, with 9 bases lying between them. CDR3 in amino acids: CASSPRQGTYEQYF. For the CDR3, the DNA is TGTGCCAGCTCACCACGTCAGGGGACCTACGAGCAGTACTTC.

This rearrangement joins TRBV7-9 to TRBJ2-6, with no clear D. Germline-derived CDR1 and CDR2 are SEHNR and FQNEAQ (reference sequence). The CDR3 is 13 residues long. V was trimmed by 7 bases and J by 0 bases, leaving 4 bases between them. The CDR3 is CASILSGANVLTF. DNA of the CDR3: TGTGCCAGCATCCTCTCTGGGGCCAACGTCCTGACTTTC.

This chain connects TRBV30 to TRBJ2-1; D uncertain. This CDR3 spans 13 amino acids. Looked up from germline, CDR1 is GTSNPN and CDR2 is SVGIG (reference sequence). V dropped 5 bases and J dropped 4 bases, with 12 bases sitting between them. CDR3 sequence: CAWSRTLYNEQFF. The CDR3 DNA reads as TGTGCCTGGTCCAGGACCCTTTACAATGAGCAGTTCTTC.

In this sample, this clone turned up many times. The genes are TRBV7-9 and TRBJ1-3; D unresolved. The ends were cut back, 4 bases at V and 5 bases at J, with 12 bases in the middle. Germline V lookup: CDR1 SEHNR, CDR2 FQNEAQ (reference sequence). The CDR3 sequence is 14 residues long. The CDR3 region has the DNA TGTGCCAGCAGCTGGGGTCCGGCTCGAAACACCATATATTTT. Translated, it gives CASSWGPARNTIYF.

The gene calls are TRBV30 and TRBJ1-1; TRBD1 might be the D (5 bases). The CDR3 has 15 amino acids. The germline V and J ends were trimmed by 2 bases and 1 base, with 14 bases remaining between them. From germline, CDR1 is GTSNPN and CDR2 SVGIG (reference sequence). The CDR3 here is CAWSTTWGRNTEAFF. The CDR3 DNA follows: TGTGCCTGGAGTACCACCTGGGGCAGGAACACTGAAGCTTTCTTT.

The chain uses TRBV30 and TRBJ2-7; 10 bases match TRBD1. The CDR3 is made up of 13 amino acids. Trimming cost V 8 bases and J 3 bases; bases outside gene matches: 7. Germline V gives CDR1 GTSNPN, CDR2 SVGIG (reference sequence). CDR3 bases: TGTGCCGGACGACAGGGGGCCATCTACGAGCAGTACTTC. This gives the protein CAGRQGAIYEQYF.

The gene calls are TRBV10-2 and TRBJ1-2, with a possible D match to TRBD1 (5 bases). V was pared by 2 bases and J by 5 bases, with 6 bases between. This CDR3 is 12 amino acids long. Germline CDR1 reads WSHSY; CDR2 reads SAAADI. The DNA of the CDR3 is TGCGCCAGCAGTGAGGGGGCGTATGGCTACACCTTC. Translation: CASSEGAYGYTF.

V usage is TRBV6-8 and J usage is TRBJ1-5; D not resolved. The CDR3 consists of 15 residues. The V gene's germline CDR1 is MNHGY and CDR2 SAAAGT. Trimming removed 3 bases from V and 0 bases from J, with 9 bases in between. The CDR3 bases are TGTGCCAGCAGTTATGGGCGGTATAGCAATCAGCCCCAGCATTTT. It yields the protein CASSYGRYSNQPQHF.

V and J are TRBV4-1 and TRBJ1-5; D is unresolved. The CDR3 has 14 amino acids. Trimming took off 3 bases at V and 0 bases at J, with 6 bases between the two ends. Germline V lookup: CDR1 MGHRA, CDR2 YSYEKL. The CDR3 reads CASSQIYSNQPQHF. The CDR3 DNA reads as TGCGCCAGCAGCCAGATATATAGCAATCAGCCCCAGCATTTT.

The chain uses TRBV30 and TRBJ1-1; no clear D gene. The CDR3 runs to 13 residues. V shed 0 bases and J shed 6 bases, with 11 bases lying between them. Germline V gives CDR1 GTSNPN, CDR2 SVGIG (reference sequence). CDR3 in amino acids: CAWSVLSGAEAFF. CDR3 nucleotides: TGTGCCTGGAGTGTACTTTCCGGGGCTGAAGCTTTCTTT. Using reference TRBV30 and TRBJ1-1 for the parts outside the CDR3, the full variable domain is SQTIHQWPATLVQPVGSPLSLECTVEGTSNPNLYWYRQAAGRGLQLLFYSVGIGQISSEVPQNLSASRPQDRQFILSSKKLLLSDSGFYLCAWSVLSGAEAFFGQGTRLTVV.

The table lists this clone with a few counts. This chain joins TRBV7-2 and TRBJ1-5; the D is unclear. CDR3 size: 12 residues. The ends were cut back, 2 bases at V and 6 bases at J, with 5 bases in the middle. CDR1 is SGHTA, CDR2 FQGNSA, per germline. The CDR3 coding sequence is TGTGCCAGCAGCTTAATGGGTCAGCCCCAGCATTTT. Residues: CASSLMGQPQHF. Looking up the rest from reference TRBV7-2 and TRBJ1-5 gives the full variable domain: GAGVSQSPSNKVTEKGKDVELRCDPISGHTALYWYRQSLGQGLEFLIYFQGNSAPDKSGLPSDRFSAERTGGSVSTLTIQRTQQEDSAVYLCASSLMGQPQHFGDGTRLSIL.

V usage is TRBV6-8 and J usage is TRBJ2-3; maybe TRBD2 (6 bases). V lost 6 bases to trimming and J lost 4 bases, with 17 bases between them. The V gene's germline CDR1 is MNHGY and CDR2 SAAAGT. The CDR3 contains 15 residues. CDR3 residues: CASRSGLGASDTQYF. CDR3 bases: TGTGCCAGCAGATCGGGACTCGGAGCTTCAGATACGCAGTATTTT.

The gene calls are TRBV7-9 and TRBJ1-4; D call uncertain. CDR3 length: 16 amino acids. Trimming shortened V by 5 bases and J by 0 bases, and 13 bases separated the two germline ends. From germline, CDR1 is SEHNR and CDR2 FQNEAQ (reference sequence). The CDR3 is CASSPPRGATNEKLFF. CDR3 nucleotides: TGTGCCAGCAGCCCCCCCCGTGGCGCAACTAATGAAAAACTGTTTTTT.

This clone was found a few times. The chain combines TRBV5-1 with TRBJ2-1, with a weak D call TRBD1 (6 bases). V lost 0 bases to trimming and J lost 9 bases, with 13 bases between them. This CDR3 spans 14 amino acids. CDR1 and CDR2 from the germline V gene are SGHRS and YFSETQ. The CDR3 spells CASSLDREGGEQFF. Here the CDR3 DNA reads TGCGCCAGCAGCTTGGACAGGGAAGGAGGTGAGCAGTTCTTC.

For this clone: Other DNA sequences within the sample encode an identical CDR3. V and J are TRBV5-1 and TRBJ1-5; D is perhaps TRBD1 (6 bases). Trimming left V 0 bases short and J 4 bases short, with 8 bases between. Germline-derived CDR1 and CDR2 are SGHRS and YFSETQ. The length of the CDR3 is 14 residues. The CDR3, as DNA: TGCGCCAGCAGCTTGGGACAGGAGAATCAGCCCCAGCATTTT. Its protein is CASSLGQENQPQHF.